This T cell receptor (beta chain) came from a study of regulatory T cells in long-lasting Graves disease. Construction of the TCR beta libraries employed iRepertoire HTBI primers in conjunction with Arm-PCR of CDR3 regions. One entry per CDR3 protein, called by TCRdb with MiXCR from the multiplex PCR reads. Among hundreds of thousands of distinct CDR3 sequences listed, approximately 15% were seen once. Study-wide results and limits: Persistent Graves' patients showed a TCR diversity that was lower than that of newly diagnosed ones.

This clonotype came up a few times. Its target is not known. Sample time point: newly diagnosed GD, antithyroid drugs for less than 3 months. From PBMCs, RNA was extracted and then used to make the TCR library. In each case, Graves' disease was diagnosed per American Thyroid Association guidelines. Between the trimmed V and J ends, which lost 2 bases and 8 bases, there was a span of 18 bases. Germline V gives CDR1 SEHNR, CDR2 FQNEAQ (reference sequence). The CDR3 is made up of 15 amino acids. The data were also submitted as part of a second study, on T cells in Graves' hyperthyroidism and ophthalmopathy.

This TCR derives from a woman between 25 and 40 years old with Graves disease. The specimen comprised peripheral blood mononuclear cells (PBMCs), sampled at new diagnosis, from a patient treated with antithyroid drugs. This chain connects TRBV7-9 to TRBJ1-2, with D perhaps matching TRBD1 (5 bases). The CDR3 DNA sequence: TGTGCCAGCAGCTTAAATGGTGGAGGGACGTGGGGCTACACCTTC. Its translation is CASSLNGGGTWGYTF. Full variable domain (missing parts from reference TRBV7-9 and TRBJ1-2): DTGVSQNPRHKITKRGQNVTFRCDPISEHNRLYWYRQTLGQGPEFLTYFQNEAQLEKSRLLSDRFSAERPKGSFSTLEIQRTEQGDSAMYLCASSLNGGGTWGYTFGSGTRLTVV.